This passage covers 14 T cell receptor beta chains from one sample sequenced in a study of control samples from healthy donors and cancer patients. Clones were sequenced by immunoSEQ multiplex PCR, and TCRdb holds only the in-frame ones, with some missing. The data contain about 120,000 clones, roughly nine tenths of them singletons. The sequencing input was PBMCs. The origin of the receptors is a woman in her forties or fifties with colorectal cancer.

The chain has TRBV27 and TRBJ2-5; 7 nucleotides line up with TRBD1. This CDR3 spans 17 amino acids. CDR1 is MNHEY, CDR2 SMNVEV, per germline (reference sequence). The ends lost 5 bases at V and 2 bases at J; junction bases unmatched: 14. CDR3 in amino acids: CASSRKSTGAWQETQYF. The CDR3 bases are TGTGCCAGCAGTCGCAAGTCAACAGGGGCTTGGCAAGAGACCCAGTACTTC.

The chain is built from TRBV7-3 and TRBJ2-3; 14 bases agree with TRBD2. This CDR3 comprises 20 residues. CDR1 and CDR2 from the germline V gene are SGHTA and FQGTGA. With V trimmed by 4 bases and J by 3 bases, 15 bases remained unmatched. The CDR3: CASSSRTSGGPPLRTDTQYF. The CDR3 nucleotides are TGTGCCAGCAGCTCAAGGACTAGCGGGGGGCCTCCCTTACGGACAGATACGCAGTATTTT.

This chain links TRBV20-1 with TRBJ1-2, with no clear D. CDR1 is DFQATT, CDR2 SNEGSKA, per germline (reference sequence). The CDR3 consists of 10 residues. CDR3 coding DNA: TGCAGCCCCCCGGGCCCGGGCTACACCTTC. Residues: CSPPGPGYTF.

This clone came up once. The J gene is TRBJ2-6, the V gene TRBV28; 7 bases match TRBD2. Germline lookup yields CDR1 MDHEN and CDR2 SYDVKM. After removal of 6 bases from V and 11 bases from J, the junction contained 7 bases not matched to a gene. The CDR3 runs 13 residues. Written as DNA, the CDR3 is TGTGCCAGCAGGTCTAGTGCGGGAGACGTCCTGACTTTC. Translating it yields CASRSSAGDVLTF.

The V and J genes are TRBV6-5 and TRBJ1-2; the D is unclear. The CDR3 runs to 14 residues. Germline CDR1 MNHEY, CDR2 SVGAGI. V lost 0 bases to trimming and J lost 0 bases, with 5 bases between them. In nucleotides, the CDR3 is TGTGCCAGCAGTTACTCGTTAGCTAACTATGGCTACACCTTC. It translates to CASSYSLANYGYTF.

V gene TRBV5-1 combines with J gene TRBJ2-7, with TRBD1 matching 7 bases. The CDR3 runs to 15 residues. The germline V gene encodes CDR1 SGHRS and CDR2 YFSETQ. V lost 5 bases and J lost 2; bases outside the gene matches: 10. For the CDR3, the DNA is TGCGCCAGCAGGTACCCGGGACAGCCAACCTACGAGCAGTACTTC. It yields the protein CASRYPGQPTYEQYF.

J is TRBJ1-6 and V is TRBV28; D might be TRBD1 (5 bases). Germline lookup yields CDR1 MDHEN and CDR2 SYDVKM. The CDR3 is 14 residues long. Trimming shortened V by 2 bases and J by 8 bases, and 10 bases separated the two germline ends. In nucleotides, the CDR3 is TGTGCCAGCAGTTTAAGGCAGGGTTATTCACCCCTCCACTTT. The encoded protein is CASSLRQGYSPLHF.

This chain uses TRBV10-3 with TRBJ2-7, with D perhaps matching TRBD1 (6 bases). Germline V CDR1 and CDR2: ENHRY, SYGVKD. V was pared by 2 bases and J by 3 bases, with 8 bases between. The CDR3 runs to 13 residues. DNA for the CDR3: TGTGCCATCAGTGAGCAGGGGAACTACGAGCAGTACTTC. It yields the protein CAISEQGNYEQYF.

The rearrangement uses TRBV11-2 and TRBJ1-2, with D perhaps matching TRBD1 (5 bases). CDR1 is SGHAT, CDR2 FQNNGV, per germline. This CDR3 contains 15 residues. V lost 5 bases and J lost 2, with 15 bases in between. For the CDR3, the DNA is TGTGCCAGCAGCGCACCTGGGACGGCAAACTATGGCTACACCTTC. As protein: CASSAPGTANYGYTF.

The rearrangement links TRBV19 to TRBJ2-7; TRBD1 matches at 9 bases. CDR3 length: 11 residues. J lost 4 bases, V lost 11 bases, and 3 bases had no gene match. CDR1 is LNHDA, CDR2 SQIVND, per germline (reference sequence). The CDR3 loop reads CAPTGGYEQYF. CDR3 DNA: TGTGCCCCGACAGGGGGATACGAGCAGTACTTC.

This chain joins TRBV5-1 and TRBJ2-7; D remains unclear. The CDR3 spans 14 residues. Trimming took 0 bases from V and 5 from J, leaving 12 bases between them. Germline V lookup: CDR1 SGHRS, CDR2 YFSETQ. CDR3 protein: CASSLAHGSDEQYF. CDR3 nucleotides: TGCGCCAGCAGCTTGGCCCACGGGTCCGACGAGCAGTACTTC.

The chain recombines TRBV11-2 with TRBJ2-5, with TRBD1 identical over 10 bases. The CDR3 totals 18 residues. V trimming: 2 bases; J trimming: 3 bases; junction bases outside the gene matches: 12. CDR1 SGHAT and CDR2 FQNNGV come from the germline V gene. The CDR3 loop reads CASSLFFRSGQGKETQYF. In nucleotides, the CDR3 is TGTGCCAGCAGCTTATTCTTTCGGTCGGGACAGGGGAAAGAGACCCAGTACTTC.

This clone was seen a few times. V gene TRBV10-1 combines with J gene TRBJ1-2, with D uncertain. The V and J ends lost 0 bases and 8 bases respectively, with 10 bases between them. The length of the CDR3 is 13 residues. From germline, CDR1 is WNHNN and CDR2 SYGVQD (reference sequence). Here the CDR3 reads CASSESVSTGYTF. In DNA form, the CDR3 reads TGCGCCAGCAGTGAGTCGGTATCAACGGGCTACACCTTC.

In nucleotides, the CDR3 is TGTGCCAGCAGCCCCTCGTCGGGGGTAGACGTTTGGAGCCAGTACTTC. Residues: CASSPSSGVDVWSQYF. This chain joins TRBV11-2 and TRBJ2-5, with a possible D match to TRBD2 (6 bases). The CDR3 runs 16 residues. V was trimmed by 5 bases and J by 10 bases, leaving 26 bases between them. CDR1 is SGHAT and CDR2 is FQNNGV in the germline V gene.